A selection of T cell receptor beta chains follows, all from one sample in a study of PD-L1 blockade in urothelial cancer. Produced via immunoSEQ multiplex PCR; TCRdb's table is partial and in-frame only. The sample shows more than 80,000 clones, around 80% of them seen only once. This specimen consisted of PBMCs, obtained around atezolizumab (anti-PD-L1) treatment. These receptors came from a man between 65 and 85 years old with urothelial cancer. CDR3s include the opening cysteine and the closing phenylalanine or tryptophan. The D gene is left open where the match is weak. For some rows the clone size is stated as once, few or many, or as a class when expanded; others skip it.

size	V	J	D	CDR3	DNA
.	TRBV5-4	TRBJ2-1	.	CASSLEGNPYNEQFF	TGTGCCAGCAGCTTGGAGGGGAACCCGTACAATGAGCAGTTCTTC
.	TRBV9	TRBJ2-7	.	CASSVAVDLDEQYF	TGTGCCAGCAGCGTAGCAGTCGATCTGGACGAGCAGTACTTC
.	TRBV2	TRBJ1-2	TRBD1	CASRDGQGYYGYTF	TGTGCCAGCAGAGATGGACAGGGGTACTATGGCTACACCTTC
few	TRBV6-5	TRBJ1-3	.	CASSYGRHSGNTIYF	TGTGCCAGCAGTTACGGCCGACACTCTGGAAACACCATATATTTT
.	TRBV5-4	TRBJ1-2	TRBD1	CASVAQGAQDGYTF	TGTGCCAGCGTGGCACAGGGGGCGCAGGATGGCTACACCTTC
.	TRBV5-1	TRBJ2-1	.	CASSLDYNNEQFF	TGCGCCAGCAGCTTGGACTATAACAATGAGCAGTTCTTC
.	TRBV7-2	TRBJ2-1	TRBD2	CASSSLAGAFVGQFF	TGTGCCAGCAGCTCCCTAGCGGGAGCATTTGTAGGGCAGTTCTTC
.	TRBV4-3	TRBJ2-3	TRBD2	CASSPLPTSGRTDTQYF	TGCGCCAGCAGCCCGCTCCCGACTAGCGGGAGGACAGATACGCAGTATTTT
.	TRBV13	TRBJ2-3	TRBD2	CASSLEGTSGDTDTQYF	TGTGCCAGCAGCTTAGAAGGGACTAGCGGGGACACAGATACGCAGTATTTT
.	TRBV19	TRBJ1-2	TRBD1	CASSMDRAVNYGYTF	TGTGCCAGTAGTATGGACAGGGCGGTGAACTATGGCTACACCTTC
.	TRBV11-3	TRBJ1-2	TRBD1	CASSLDQQGPYGYTF	TGTGCCAGCAGCTTAGATCAACAGGGGCCCTATGGCTACACCTTC
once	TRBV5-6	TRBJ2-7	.	CASSTPVGEQYF	TGTGCCAGCAGCACACCGGTCGGGGAGCAGTACTTC
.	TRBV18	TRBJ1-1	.	CASSSDRTEATEAFF	TGTGCCAGCTCATCGGATCGGACAGAGGCCACTGAAGCTTTCTTT
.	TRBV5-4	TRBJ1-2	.	CASSRVAESYGYTF	TGTGCCAGCAGCCGGGTGGCGGAATCCTATGGCTACACCTTC
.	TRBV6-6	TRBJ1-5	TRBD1	CASSPTGGNQPQHF	TGTGCCAGCAGCCCCACAGGGGGGAATCAGCCCCAGCATTTT
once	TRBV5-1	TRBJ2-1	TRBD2	CASSEGGVIWFF	TGCGCCAGCAGCGAGGGAGGGGTAATTTGGTTCTTC
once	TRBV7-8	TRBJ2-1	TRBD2	CASSSPSRTSKDDEQFF	TGTGCCAGCAGCTCTCCCTCTCGGACTAGCAAGGACGATGAGCAGTTCTTC
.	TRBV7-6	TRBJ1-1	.	CASSLQGVSTPTEAFF	TGTGCCAGCAGCTTGCAGGGTGTCTCAACCCCCACTGAAGCTTTCTTT
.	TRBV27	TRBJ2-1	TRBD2	CASSLRIAGSSYNEQFF	TGTGCCAGCAGTTTACGAATAGCGGGTAGCTCCTACAATGAGCAGTTCTTC
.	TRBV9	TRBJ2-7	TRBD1	CASSSQVVGTGGEQYF	TGTGCCAGCAGCTCCCAAGTGGTAGGGACAGGGGGCGAGCAGTACTTC
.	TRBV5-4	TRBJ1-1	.	CASSPWTSNTEAFF	TGTGCCAGCAGCCCTTGGACATCAAACACTGAAGCTTTCTTT
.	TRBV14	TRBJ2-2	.	CASSRNRDTGELFF	TGTGCCAGCAGCCGGAACAGGGACACCGGGGAGCTGTTTTTT
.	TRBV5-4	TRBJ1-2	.	CASSNPQGLYGYTF	TGTGCCAGCAGCAATCCCCAGGGCCTCTATGGCTACACCTTC
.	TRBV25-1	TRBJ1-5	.	CASSSDRSYQPQHF	TGTGCCAGCAGTTCAGACAGGTCCTATCAGCCCCAGCATTTT
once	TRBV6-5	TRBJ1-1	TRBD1	CACSGTGYTEAFF	TGTGCCTGTTCTGGGACAGGGTACACTGAAGCTTTCTTT
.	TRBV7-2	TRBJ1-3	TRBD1	CASSLWNQGASGNTIYF	TGTGCCAGCAGCTTATGGAACCAGGGGGCGTCTGGAAACACCATATATTTT
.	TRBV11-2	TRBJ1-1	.	CASSLEGANTEAFF	TGTGCCAGCAGCTTAGAGGGGGCCAACACTGAAGCTTTCTTT